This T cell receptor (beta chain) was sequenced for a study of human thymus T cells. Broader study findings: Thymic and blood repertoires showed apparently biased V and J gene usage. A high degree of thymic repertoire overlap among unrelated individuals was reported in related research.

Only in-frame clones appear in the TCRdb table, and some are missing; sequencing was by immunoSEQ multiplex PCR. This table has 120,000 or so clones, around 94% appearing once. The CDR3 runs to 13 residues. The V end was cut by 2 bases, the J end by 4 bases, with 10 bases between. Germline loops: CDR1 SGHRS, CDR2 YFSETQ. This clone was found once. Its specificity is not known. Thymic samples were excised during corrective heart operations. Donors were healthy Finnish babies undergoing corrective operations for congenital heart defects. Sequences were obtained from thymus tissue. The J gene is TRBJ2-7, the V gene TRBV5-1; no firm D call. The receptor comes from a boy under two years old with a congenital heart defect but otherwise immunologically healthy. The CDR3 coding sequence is TGCGCCAGCAGCTTTGTGCCAGAGTACGAGCAGTACTTC. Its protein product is CASSFVPEYEQYF.